The T cell receptor (beta chain) under discussion was sequenced for a study of T cell responses to AZD1222 COVID-19 vaccine. Broader study findings: AZD1222 recipients seropositive at baseline numbered only six or seven. Vaccine-associated CD4 TCRs spanned spike, dominant at 160-218 and 743-854.

Sequenced by immunoSEQ multiplex PCR; TCRdb stores in-frame clones only, minus some. In the table there are roughly 200,000 clones, over 80% of which are singletons. Comment on this clone: What it binds is unknown.

The germline V gene has CDR1 SGHNT and CDR2 YYREEE (reference sequence). The CDR3 is 14 amino acids. Trimming took off 1 base at V and 8 bases at J, with 12 bases between the two ends. This chain joins TRBV5-4 and TRBJ1-4; D gene uncertain. This receptor was obtained from an adult who received the MenACWY meningococcal vaccine as a control. The starting material was peripheral blood, obtained 28 days after the second dose of the MenACWY control vaccine. CDR3 loop: CASSLLGSGEKLFF. The CDR3 DNA is TGTGCCAGCAGCTTGCTTGGGTCTGGGGAAAAACTGTTTTTT.